This paragraph covers one T cell receptor (beta chain) sequence. V was clipped by 4 bases and J by 2 bases; unmatched bases: 4. CDR1 is MNHEY, CDR2 SMNVEV, per germline (reference sequence). The CDR3 runs 16 residues. The sample's time point: newly diagnosed GD, antithyroid drugs for less than 3 months. From RNA extracted from PBMCs, the TCR library was made. This sample was taken from a study of regulatory T cells in long-lasting Graves disease. TCR beta libraries were built with iRepertoire HTBI primers and Arm-PCR of CDR3 regions. Each CDR3 protein is one row after TCRdb ran MiXCR on the multiplex PCR reads. This table has hundreds of thousands of distinct CDR3 sequences, about 16% appearing once. The sample was also reused in another study, on T cells in Graves' hyperthyroidism and ophthalmopathy.

The sample in question was peripheral blood mononuclear cells (PBMCs), obtained at new diagnosis, from a patient treated with antithyroid drugs. The chain has TRBV27 and TRBJ2-2; 10 nucleotides align to TRBD1. This sequence originates from a woman aged 40 to 65 with Graves disease. DNA of the CDR3: TGTGCCAGCAGTTCCGGGACAGGGGCCAACACCGGGGAGCTGTTTTTT. Residues: CASSSGTGANTGELFF.